This T cell receptor (beta chain) was observed in a study of T cells in Graves' hyperthyroidism and ophthalmopathy. Study observations and caveats: In the analysis, a 13 V-J model separated ophthalmopathy from stable hyperthyroidism. The model anticipated ophthalmopathy a median about six months pre-onset.

In this sample, this clonotype turned up a few times. Its antigen is undetermined. Thyroid ultrasound, orbital computed tomography, clinical symptoms, and serum thyroxine and TRAb underpinned diagnoses. Using RNA transcripts as the source, TCR beta CDR3 regions were amplified. Primed by the HTBI set, a first-round RT-PCR was run on the TCR CDR3. TCRdb used MiXCR to reprocess the multiplex PCR reads, holding one entry per CDR3 protein. The sample includes 700,000 or so distinct CDR3 sequences, approximately 16% seen only once; the top ten take around 7.7%. Input material: blood. The receptor was isolated from a man aged 18 to 29 with Graves' hyperthyroidism.

The CDR3 DNA follows: TGCGCCAGCAGCTTCGGACAGATGAACACTGAAGCTTTCTTT. Its translation is CASSFGQMNTEAFF. The chain joins TRBV5-1 to TRBJ1-1; weak D call: TRBD1 (6 bases). This CDR3 contains 14 residues. Germline V gene lookup returns CDR1 SGHRS and CDR2 YFSETQ. The V gene lost 2 bases and the J gene lost 0 bases, with 8 bases spanning the gap.